This T cell receptor beta chain was retrieved from a study of T cell changes during pregnancy in multiple sclerosis. The CDR3 extends over 17 amino acids. Losses at the gene ends were 2 bases for V and 0 bases for J; bases not matched to a gene: 1. Germline CDR1 reads SGHTA; CDR2 reads FQGTGA. Produced via immunoSEQ multiplex PCR; TCRdb's table is partial and in-frame only. This table has some 40,000 clones, about 92% appearing once. The genes are TRBV7-3 and TRBJ2-2; 12 bases agree with TRBD2. The source material was CD8+ T cells from peripheral blood mononuclear cells, sampled in the third trimester of pregnancy. This clonotype originated in a female donor with multiple sclerosis, enrolled in a pregnancy study. The CDR3 bases are TGTGCCAGCAGCTTATCTAGCGGGGGGGCGAACACCGGGGAGCTGTTTTTT. Translation gives CASSLSSGGANTGELFF.